What follows are 6 T cell receptor beta chains derived from one specimen sequenced in a study of CXCR3-negative and CXCR3-positive naive CD8 T cells. UMI labels and 5' RACE were used to prepare the TRB cDNA libraries. For each CDR3 protein, TCRdb gives one entry from its re-call of the 5' RACE reads, without DNA. This sample's clone table lists about 150,000 distinct CDR3 sequences. Study-wide points: Naive cells that were CXCR3-positive had more hydrophobic TRB CDR3s (compared with CXCR3-negative naive cells).

These receptors lack a known antigen. The specimen sequenced was naive CXCR3+ CD8+ T cells from blood. Subset described: CD45RO-CCR7+CD27+CD95- naive CD8+ T cells expressing CXCR3 (TNR3+). The receptors derive from a human donor in good health. Some clones in this sample may be carry-over from other donors' samples.

The chain carries TRBV7-6 and TRBJ1-5. The CDR3 has 15 amino acids. Germline V gene data show CDR1 as SGHVS and CDR2 as FNYEAQ. The CDR3: CASSLWAGDSQPQHF. Looking up the rest from reference TRBV7-6 and TRBJ1-5 gives the full variable domain: GAGVSQSPRYKVTKRGQDVALRCDPISGHVSLYWYRQALGQGPEFLTYFNYEAQQDKSGLPNDRFSAERPEGSISTLTIQRTEQRDSAMYRCASSLWAGDSQPQHFGDGTRLSIL.

This chain joins TRBV10-1 and TRBJ1-5. The CDR3 sequence is 18 residues long. Per germline, CDR1 WNHNN and CDR2 SYGVQD (reference sequence). CDR3 protein: CASSHSRVTRDSGQPQHF.

The chain uses TRBV29-1 and TRBJ1-1. The germline V gene encodes CDR1 SQVTM and CDR2 ANQGSEA. The CDR3 contains 12 residues. CDR3 sequence reads: CSVEDLQIEAFF.

The chain is built from TRBV28 and TRBJ1-4; TCRdb returns TRBD1, unconfirmable since there is no DNA. The germline V gene encodes CDR1 MDHEN and CDR2 SYDVKM. The CDR3 spans 15 residues. The CDR3 loop reads CASSLVTARNEKLFF.

CDR3 amino acids: CASSFPSTEAFF. The chain recombines TRBV11-2 with TRBJ1-1. This CDR3 comprises 12 residues. CDR1 is SGHAT, CDR2 FQNNGV, per germline.

The chain couples TRBV29-1 to TRBJ2-2; TCRdb gives TRBD1 as the D gene, but with no DNA this cannot be confirmed. This CDR3 contains 14 residues. Germline CDR1 is SQVTM and CDR2 is ANQGSEA. CDR3 amino acids: CSVVLTRGSGELFF.